This T cell receptor (beta chain) was sequenced during a study of CD8+ T cells in alopecia areata. About the research overall: Tofacitinib administration to treated patients was oral, at 5 to 10 mg twice daily. Percent affected scalp area, the SALT score, rated treated patients' severity.

V lost 3 bases, J lost 2 bases, and 7 bases stayed unmatched. CDR1 is SGHDT and CDR2 is YYEEEE in the germline V gene. The CDR3 totals 16 residues. Extraction of RNA preceded its reverse transcription into cDNA, which served as the sequencing template. Some clones are missing from TCRdb's copy, which holds only in-frame ones; the method was immunoSEQ multiplex PCR. The sample lists 150,000 to 200,000 clones, 55% to 75% occurring once. The treatment denotes: oral pan-JAK inhibitor, 5-10 mg twice daily. The clonotype comes from a human donor with alopecia areata. The specimen comprised CD4+ T cells sorted from blood, sampled at week 4, from a patient treated with tofacitinib. The chain couples TRBV5-6 to TRBJ2-7; 11 positions agree with TRBD1. Here the CDR3 DNA reads TGTGCCAGCAGCTCACCGGGACAGGGGGTGACCTACGAGCAGTACTTC. This translates into CASSSPGQGVTYEQYF.